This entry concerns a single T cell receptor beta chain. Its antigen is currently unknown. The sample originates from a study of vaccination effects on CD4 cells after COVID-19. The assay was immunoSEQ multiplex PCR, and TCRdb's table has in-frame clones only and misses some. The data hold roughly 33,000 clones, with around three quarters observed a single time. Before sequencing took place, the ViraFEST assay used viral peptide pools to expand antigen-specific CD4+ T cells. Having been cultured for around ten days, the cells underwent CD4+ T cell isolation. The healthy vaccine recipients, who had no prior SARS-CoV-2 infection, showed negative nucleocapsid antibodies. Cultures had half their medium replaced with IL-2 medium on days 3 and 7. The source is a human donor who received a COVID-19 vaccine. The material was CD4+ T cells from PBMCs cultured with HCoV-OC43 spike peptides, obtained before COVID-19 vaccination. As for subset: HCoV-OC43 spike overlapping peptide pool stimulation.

CDR3 coding DNA: TGTGCCATCAGTGAGTCGGGGGGTAAGAACACTGAAGCTTTCTTT. This codes for CAISESGGKNTEAFF. The rearrangement links TRBV10-3 to TRBJ1-1; D possibly corresponds to TRBD1 (5 bases). This CDR3 contains 15 residues. V lost 0 bases and J 1 base, leaving 9 bases between the germline ends. Germline CDR1 and CDR2: ENHRY and SYGVKD.